Shown below are 30 T cell receptor beta chains from a single sample sequenced in a study of blood T cell repertoires in COVID-19. The method was immunoSEQ multiplex PCR; TCRdb's version includes in-frame clones alone and lacks a portion of them. The sample yields around 26,000 clones, around 82% seen once. What was sequenced was peripheral blood. All receptors come from a human donor in a cohort sampled during active COVID-19.

This clone showed up just once. This rearrangement joins TRBV14 to TRBJ1-1; 12 bases agree with TRBD1. Trimming took 9 bases from V and 6 from J; bases not matched to a gene: 8. Per the germline V gene, CDR1 is SGHDN and CDR2 is FVKESK. The CDR3 sequence is 14 residues long. CDR3 in amino acids: CASQRDRGLPEAFF. CDR3 DNA sequence: TGTGCCAGTCAACGGGACAGGGGGCTTCCTGAAGCTTTCTTT.

This clone was observed once. This chain joins TRBV28 and TRBJ2-6, with D possibly being TRBD2 (6 bases). CDR1 MDHEN and CDR2 SYDVKM come from the germline V gene. The CDR3 consists of 15 residues. The V and J ends lost 8 bases and 0 bases respectively, with 11 bases between them. In DNA form, the CDR3 reads TGTGCCAGCGGCGGGACCCACTCTGGGGCCAACGTCCTGACTTTC. It yields the protein CASGGTHSGANVLTF.

This clone showed up just once. V usage is TRBV5-5 and J usage is TRBJ1-5; tentatively, D is TRBD1 (6 bases). The CDR3 length is 14 residues. The ends were cut back, 4 bases at V and 0 bases at J, with 8 bases in the middle. The germline V gene encodes CDR1 SGHKS and CDR2 YYEKEE (reference sequence). Here the CDR3 reads CASSGQNSNQPQHF. The DNA for the CDR3 is TGTGCCAGCAGCGGACAGAATAGCAATCAGCCCCAGCATTTT.

This rearrangement joins TRBV28 to TRBJ1-6, with a possible D match to TRBD1 (6 bases). The CDR3 sequence is 14 residues long. Germline V gene lookup returns CDR1 MDHEN and CDR2 SYDVKM. The V end was cut by 11 bases, the J end by 5 bases, with 16 bases between. In DNA, the CDR3 is TGTGCCGGAAGATACAGGGAACATAATTCACCCCTCCACTTT. Amino acid sequence: CAGRYREHNSPLHF.

This sequence joins TRBV7-8 and TRBJ2-3; no clear D gene. CDR3 length equals 14 residues. Trimming pared 2 bases from V and 2 bases from J, leaving 8 bases between. The V gene's germline CDR1 is SGHVS and CDR2 FQNEAQ. Here the CDR3 DNA reads TGTGCCAGCAGCTTAAACGCGAACACAGATACGCAGTATTTT. Protein sequence: CASSLNANTDTQYF.

This sequence joins TRBV5-1 and TRBJ2-3; 9 bases align to TRBD2. With V trimmed by 5 bases and J by 1 base, 2 bases remained unmatched. This CDR3 has 14 residues. Per the germline V gene, CDR1 is SGHRS and CDR2 is YFSETQ. CDR3 loop: CASRRGGGTDTQYF. The CDR3 DNA follows: TGCGCCAGCAGGCGGGGGGGCGGCACAGATACGCAGTATTTT.

Here the CDR3 reads CASSSRFERVSDTQYF. CDR3 DNA: TGTGCCAGCAGCTCTCGATTTGAGCGGGTCTCAGATACGCAGTATTTT. This sequence joins TRBV7-9 and TRBJ2-3, with D perhaps matching TRBD2 (6 bases). Germline V lookup: CDR1 SEHNR, CDR2 FQNEAQ (reference sequence). V was shortened by 4 bases and J by 4 bases, with 18 bases between the two germline ends. The CDR3 spans 16 residues.

The chain couples TRBV7-9 to TRBJ2-5; 10 bases fit TRBD2. Germline V lookup: CDR1 SEHNR, CDR2 FQNEAQ (reference sequence). The junction had 0 bases not matched to a gene; V was cut back by 5 bases and J by 3 bases. The length of the CDR3 is 13 residues. CDR3 loop: CASSTSGEETQYF. CDR3 nucleotide sequence: TGTGCCAGCAGCACTAGCGGGGAAGAGACCCAGTACTTC.

In its sample, this clone was seen once. The genes are TRBV9 and TRBJ1-1; D remains ambiguous. CDR1 is SGDLS and CDR2 is YYNGEE in the germline V gene. Trimming took 0 bases from V and 8 from J, leaving 11 bases between them. CDR3 length: 13 residues. The CDR3 loop reads CASSVEITTEAFF. Written as DNA, the CDR3 is TGTGCCAGCAGCGTAGAAATTACGACAGAAGCTTTCTTT.

V and J are TRBV7-2 and TRBJ1-3; D might be TRBD1 (6 bases). Per the germline V gene, CDR1 is SGHTA and CDR2 is FQGNSA. Trimming took off 3 bases at V and 4 bases at J, with 25 bases between the two ends. The CDR3 has 19 residues. CDR3 nucleotides: TGTGCCAGCAGCTTGCAGGGGTTGGGGAGAAAGGTGGCCGGAAACACCATATATTTT. It is translated as CASSLQGLGRKVAGNTIYF.

V usage is TRBV28 and J usage is TRBJ2-7; 10 bases line up with TRBD1. Germline V lookup: CDR1 MDHEN, CDR2 SYDVKM. The CDR3 runs 14 residues. Losses at the gene ends were 3 bases for V and 3 bases for J; bases not matched to a gene: 2. CDR3 DNA: TGTGCCAGCAGTTTGTGGACAGGGGGCTACGAGCAGTACTTC. Protein product: CASSLWTGGYEQYF.

The chain combines TRBV28 with TRBJ2-2, with TRBD2 matching 8 bases. The CDR3 spans 17 residues. Unmatched junction bases numbered 15, after V lost 8 bases and J lost 4 bases. Germline V gene lookup returns CDR1 MDHEN and CDR2 SYDVKM. In nucleotides, the CDR3 is TGTGCCAGCGATCCCCAAAGCGGGAGAAGCCCCACCGGGGAGCTGTTTTTT. Its translation: CASDPQSGRSPTGELFF.

This clone has a single count. The V gene is TRBV6-5, the J gene TRBJ1-5, with 9 bases that match TRBD1. This CDR3 comprises 14 residues. J gave up 6 bases and V 5 bases, and 5 bases lay outside the gene matches. Germline assignment: CDR1 MNHEY and CDR2 SVGAGI. CDR3 sequence reads: CASSQGQGTQPQHF. The CDR3 bases are TGTGCCAGCAGTCAGGGACAGGGAACTCAGCCCCAGCATTTT.

The V gene is TRBV18, the J gene TRBJ2-5; tentatively, D is TRBD1 (6 bases). This CDR3 is 13 amino acids long. CDR1 and CDR2 (germline): KGHSH, LQKENI. V was cut by 3 bases and J by 1 base, with 6 bases left in between. The CDR3 reads CASSPDSQETQYF. The CDR3 DNA reads as TGTGCCAGCTCACCGGACAGCCAAGAGACCCAGTACTTC.

The chain combines TRBV6-5 with TRBJ1-2; tentatively, D is TRBD1 (5 bases). Germline CDR1 MNHEY, CDR2 SVGAGI. The germline V and J ends were trimmed by 6 bases and 8 bases, with 19 bases remaining between them. The CDR3 covers 14 residues. The CDR3 reads CASRVTVVKGGYTF. CDR3 nucleotides: TGTGCCAGCAGGGTGACAGTCGTGAAGGGCGGCTACACCTTC.

This chain uses TRBV29-1 with TRBJ1-2; D call uncertain. Trimming removed 5 bases at V and 8 bases at J, with 9 bases between. Germline assignment: CDR1 SQVTM and CDR2 ANQGSEA. The length of the CDR3 is 10 residues. The CDR3 loop reads CSVRGEGYTF. CDR3 sequence (DNA): TGCAGCGTTCGGGGAGAGGGCTACACCTTC.

The chain recombines TRBV7-2 with TRBJ2-1, with a possible D match to TRBD2 (6 bases). The CDR3 has 15 amino acids. CDR1 is SGHTA and CDR2 is FQGNSA in the germline V gene. V was shortened by 5 bases and J by 5 bases, with 16 bases between the two germline ends. The CDR3 DNA reads TGTGCCAGCAGCCAGAAGACTAGTCTGAACAATGAGCAGTTCTTC. It codes for CASSQKTSLNNEQFF.

This chain links TRBV29-1 with TRBJ2-1, with 10 bases aligning to TRBD2. Trimming removed 4 bases from V and 6 bases from J; junction bases left unmatched: 3. The germline CDR1 and CDR2 sequences are SQVTM and ANQGSEA. The length of the CDR3 is 13 residues. CDR3 nucleotide sequence: TGCAGCGTTGTGTCTAGCGGGAGCAATGAGCAGTTCTTC. It translates to CSVVSSGSNEQFF.

The V call is TRBV7-3, the J call TRBJ1-6, with 8 bases identical to TRBD1. The CDR3 is 14 amino acids. Germline loops: CDR1 SGHTA, CDR2 FQGTGA. Trimming took 5 bases from V and 7 from J; bases not matched to a gene: 4. The CDR3 DNA sequence: TGTGCCAGCAGCGGGACAGGCGTAAATTCACCCCTCCACTTT. It codes for CASSGTGVNSPLHF.

This clone was detected only once. The chain uses TRBV7-9 and TRBJ1-1, with 7 nucleotides matching TRBD1. Germline trimming cut 5 bases from V and 8 bases from J; bases unmatched to any gene: 11. Germline V gene lookup returns CDR1 SEHNR and CDR2 FQNEAQ (reference sequence). This CDR3 has 14 amino acids. CDR3 sequence: CASSPDLGGREAFF. The CDR3 bases are TGTGCCAGCAGCCCTGACTTAGGGGGCCGGGAAGCTTTCTTT.

The gene calls are TRBV5-5 and TRBJ1-4, with a weak D call TRBD1 (5 bases). Germline V lookup: CDR1 SGHKS, CDR2 YYEKEE (reference sequence). The CDR3 totals 15 residues. Trimming took off 4 bases at V and 3 bases at J, with 13 bases between the two ends. CDR3 amino acids: CASSRQGRSNEKLFF. The DNA for the CDR3 is TGTGCCAGCAGCCGTCAGGGAAGGTCTAATGAAAAACTGTTTTTT.

V is TRBV7-3 and J is TRBJ2-1; D is possibly TRBD2 (5 bases). The V gene's germline CDR1 is SGHTA and CDR2 FQGTGA. Trimming stripped 2 bases from V and 10 bases from J, with 9 bases between. The CDR3 extends over 12 amino acids. CDR3 coding DNA: TGTGCCAGCAGCTTATCGGGGAACGAGCAGTTCTTC. The encoded protein is CASSLSGNEQFF.

This chain uses TRBV6-6 with TRBJ2-5, with 12 bases aligning to TRBD2. Trimming cost V 2 bases and J 4 bases; bases outside gene matches: 2. Germline V gene data show CDR1 as MNHNY and CDR2 as SVGAGI (reference sequence). This CDR3 region has 15 residues. CDR3 DNA: TGTGCCAGCAGTTACCCGACTAGCGGGAGAGAGACCCAGTACTTC. This translates into CASSYPTSGRETQYF.

J is TRBJ1-2 and V is TRBV6-1; 8 nucleotides agree with TRBD1. The V gene's germline CDR1 is MNHNS and CDR2 SASEGT. The CDR3 extends over 13 amino acids. With 3 bases clipped from V and 6 bases from J, the junction kept 3 bases outside the gene matches. CDR3 DNA: TGTGCCAGCAGTGAGGCAGGGGGCGATGGCTACACCTTC. Translation: CASSEAGGDGYTF.

The V call is TRBV5-8, the J call TRBJ2-3; D possibly corresponds to TRBD2 (6 bases). Germline assignment: CDR1 SGHTS and CDR2 YDEGEE. This CDR3 is 14 amino acids long. With 1 base removed from V and 3 bases from J, the gap between germline ends came to 9 bases. CDR3 amino acids: CASSLTSRTDTQYF. In DNA, the CDR3 is TGTGCCAGCAGCTTGACTAGCAGGACAGATACGCAGTATTTT.

The chain couples TRBV7-8 to TRBJ2-4; 9 nucleotides align to TRBD2. The CDR3 runs to 14 residues. The V gene's germline CDR1 is SGHVS and CDR2 FQNEAQ. The V and J ends lost 5 bases and 6 bases, in that order; junction bases with no gene match: 5. In DNA form, the CDR3 reads TGTGCCAGCAGCCAAGCGGGAGGTTCAAACATTCAGTACTTC. Protein product: CASSQAGGSNIQYF.

This clone qualifies as medium-sized. This chain uses TRBV25-1 with TRBJ1-2; TRBD1 matches 7 bases. CDR3 length: 14 amino acids. CDR1 and CDR2 (germline): MGHDK, SYGVNS. V was pared by 6 bases and J by 3 bases, with 7 bases of the junction left unmatched. The DNA for the CDR3 is TGTGCCAGCAGCCCGACAGGGACGGACTATGGCTACACCTTC. It is translated as CASSPTGTDYGYTF.

The chain is built from TRBV19 and TRBJ2-1; maybe TRBD2 (5 bases). Germline V gives CDR1 LNHDA, CDR2 SQIVND (reference sequence). With 5 bases removed from V and 2 bases from J, the gap between germline ends came to 19 bases. The CDR3 has 17 residues. The CDR3 protein is CASSSPDLATTYNEQFF. The DNA of the CDR3 is TGTGCCAGTAGTTCTCCGGATTTAGCGACCACCTACAATGAGCAGTTCTTC. Drawing the rest from reference TRBV19 and TRBJ2-1, the complete variable domain is DGGITQSPKYLFRKEGQNVTLSCEQNLNHDAMYWYRQDPGQGLRLIYYSQIVNDFQKGDIAEGYSVSREKKESFPLTVTSAQKNPTAFYLCASSSPDLATTYNEQFFGPGTRLTVL.

The genes are TRBV6-5 and TRBJ1-4, with D hard to call. The CDR3 length is 15 residues. V was pared by 4 bases and J by 4 bases, with 13 bases between. Germline V gene lookup returns CDR1 MNHEY and CDR2 SVGAGI. The CDR3 loop is CASSWQRSGNEKLFF. The CDR3 DNA follows: TGTGCCAGCAGTTGGCAGCGGAGCGGTAATGAAAAACTGTTTTTT.

V is TRBV7-6 and J is TRBJ2-7, with 10 bases that match TRBD1. In germline, CDR1 is SGHVS, CDR2 FNYEAQ. The CDR3 runs to 15 residues. V lost 5 bases, J lost 1 base, and 5 bases stayed unmatched. The CDR3 DNA reads as TGTGCCAGCAGCGCCCGGACAGGGGGGTCCTACGAGCAGTACTTC. Its translation: CASSARTGGSYEQYF.